The entry that follows covers one T cell receptor beta chain sequence. Its antigen is currently unknown. The sample originates from a study of identical twins. TCRdb re-derived calls from the 5' RACE reads in MiXCR, one entry per CDR3 protein. The sample shows around 480,000 distinct CDR3 sequences, 11% to 15% of them seen only once. This CDR3 has 15 amino acids. The junction had 7 bases not matched to a gene; V was cut back by 4 bases and J by 4 bases. From germline, CDR1 is LNHDA and CDR2 SQIVND (reference sequence). Study-level findings and limits: There is a chance that invariant MAIT and iNKT cells partially muddied zero-insertion analyses.

Separately, the same data were catalogued under a study of yellow fever vaccine responses in identical twins.

The chain links TRBV19 to TRBJ2-7; TRBD2 matches at 10 bases. Sequencing was performed on CD4+ T cells sorted from blood. This TCR was sampled from a woman aged 18-35 years in good health. The CDR3 loop reads CASSTKLAGPYEQYF. The CDR3, as DNA: TGTGCCAGTAGTACAAAACTAGCGGGGCCATACGAGCAGTACTTC.